This T cell receptor beta chain was captured in a study of cytomegalovirus exposure and HLA in healthy donors. This CDR3 spans 14 amino acids. The V end lost 0 bases, the J end lost 2 bases, and 9 bases lay between the germline ends. Germline CDR1 is SGHRS and CDR2 is YFSETQ. The donors were in the 120-subject validation cohort, distinct from the approximately 670-subject first cohort. Sequencing used immunoSEQ multiplex PCR; TCRdb keeps in-frame clones, though not all of them. The sample records more than 45,000 clones, 90% to 95% being singletons. This chain uses TRBV5-1 with TRBJ2-7; maybe TRBD1 (5 bases). The receptor was isolated from a woman between 25 and 40 years old in good health and CMV-seronegative. The sample taken for sequencing was PBMCs. DNA for the CDR3: TGCGCCAGCAGCTTGGTCCAGGGTCCCTACGAGCAGTACTTC. Protein sequence: CASSLVQGPYEQYF. Using reference TRBV5-1 and TRBJ2-7 for the parts outside the CDR3, the full variable domain is KAGVTQTPRYLIKTRGQQVTLSCSPISGHRSVSWYQQTPGQGLQFLFEYFSETQRNKGNFPGRFSGRQFSNSRSEMNVSTLELGDSALYLCASSLVQGPYEQYFGPGTRLTVT.